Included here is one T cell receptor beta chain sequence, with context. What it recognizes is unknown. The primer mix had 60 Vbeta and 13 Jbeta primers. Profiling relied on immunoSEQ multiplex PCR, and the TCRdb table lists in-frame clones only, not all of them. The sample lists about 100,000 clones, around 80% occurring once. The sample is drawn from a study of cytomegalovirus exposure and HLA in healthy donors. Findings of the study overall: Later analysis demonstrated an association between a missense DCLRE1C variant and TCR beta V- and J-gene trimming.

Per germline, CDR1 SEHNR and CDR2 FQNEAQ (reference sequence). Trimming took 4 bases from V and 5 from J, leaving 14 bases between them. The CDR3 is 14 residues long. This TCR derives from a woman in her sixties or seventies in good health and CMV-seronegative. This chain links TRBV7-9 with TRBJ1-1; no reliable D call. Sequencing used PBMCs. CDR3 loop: CASSYDDFQTEAFF. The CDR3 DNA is TGTGCCAGCAGCTATGATGACTTTCAGACTGAAGCTTTCTTT.